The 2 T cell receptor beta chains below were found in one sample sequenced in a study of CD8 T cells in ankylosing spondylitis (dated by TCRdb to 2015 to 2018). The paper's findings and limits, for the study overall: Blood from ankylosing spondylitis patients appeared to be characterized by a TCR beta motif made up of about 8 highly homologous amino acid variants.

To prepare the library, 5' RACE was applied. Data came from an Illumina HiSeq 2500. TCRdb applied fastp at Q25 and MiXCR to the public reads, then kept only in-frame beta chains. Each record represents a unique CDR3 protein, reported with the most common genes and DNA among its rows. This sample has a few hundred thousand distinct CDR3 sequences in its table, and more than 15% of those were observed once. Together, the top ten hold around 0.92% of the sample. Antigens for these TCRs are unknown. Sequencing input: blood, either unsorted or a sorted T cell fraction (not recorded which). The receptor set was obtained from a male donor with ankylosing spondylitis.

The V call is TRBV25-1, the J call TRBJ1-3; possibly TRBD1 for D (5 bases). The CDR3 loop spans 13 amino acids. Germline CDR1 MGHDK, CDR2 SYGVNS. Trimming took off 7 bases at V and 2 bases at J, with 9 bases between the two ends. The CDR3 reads CASMPGAGNTIYF. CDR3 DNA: TGTGCCAGCATGCCGGGGGCTGGAAACACCATATATTTT.

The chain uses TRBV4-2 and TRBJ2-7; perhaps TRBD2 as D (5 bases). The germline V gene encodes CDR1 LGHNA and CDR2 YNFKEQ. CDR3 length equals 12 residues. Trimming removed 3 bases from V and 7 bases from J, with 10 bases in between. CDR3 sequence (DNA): TGTGCCAGCAGCCATGCCTCGGGGGAGCAGTACTTC. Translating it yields CASSHASGEQYF.